This TCR beta chain is from a study of spatial heterogeneity in lung cancer. About the study: Sequence detection consistently recorded a greater number of beta-chain than alpha-chain sequences. The mean occurrence of each unique TCR and UMI combination in raw reads exceeded 9.5.

The time point is: sample taken at primary tumor resection. Sequencing of whole RNA from tumor, nontumor lung or frozen PBMC involved no sorting. 72 TRACERx patients with early, untreated non-small cell lung cancer donated samples. Germline V CDR1 and CDR2: DFQATT, SNEGSKA (reference sequence). CDR3 length equals 14 residues. Trimming left V 6 bases short and J 6 bases short, with 18 bases between. From the 5' RACE reads, TCRdb called clonotypes with MiXCR, one entry per CDR3 protein. Of approximately 44,000 distinct CDR3 sequences in the sample, about an eighth were seen once. The rearrangement uses TRBV20-1 and TRBJ1-5, with unresolved D. This specimen was PBMCs, taken at surgery. This receptor was taken from a male donor with early-stage non-small cell lung cancer. The CDR3 region is CSAQDLSRGQPQHF. Here the CDR3 DNA reads TGCAGTGCCCAAGACCTCTCCCGGGGTCAGCCCCAGCATTTT.